The 18 T cell receptor beta chains below come from one sample, sequenced in a study of tumor-infiltrating lymphocytes in localized non-small cell lung cancer. Sequencing used immunoSEQ multiplex PCR; TCRdb keeps in-frame clones, though not all of them. This table holds over 6,500 clones, around 80% found once. The sequenced material came from uninvolved lung tissue not adjacent to the tumor. These receptors were collected from a human donor with non-small cell lung cancer.

The genes are TRBV19 and TRBJ2-7; 10 bases agree with TRBD2. Per germline, CDR1 LNHDA and CDR2 SQIVND (reference sequence). The CDR3 extends over 15 amino acids. V gave up 0 bases and J gave up 7 bases; unmatched junction bases: 6. The CDR3 coding sequence is TGTGCCAGTAGTATAGAAGCTAGCGGGAGAGGTGAGCAGTACTTC. It yields the protein CASSIEASGRGEQYF.

The chain employs TRBV25-1 and TRBJ2-5; 11 nucleotides line up with TRBD1. Germline CDR1 and CDR2: MGHDK and SYGVNS. The CDR3 has 14 amino acids. The V gene end was trimmed by 6 bases and the J gene end by 3 bases; junction bases not matched to a gene: 3. The CDR3 nucleotides are TGTGCCAGCAGAGGGACAGGGGGGGAAGAGACCCAGTACTTC. Its translation: CASRGTGGEETQYF.

This clone came up once. The J gene is TRBJ2-4, the V gene TRBV19; D might be TRBD1 (5 bases). The CDR3 runs to 17 residues. The germline CDR1 and CDR2 sequences are LNHDA and SQIVND (reference sequence). V was shortened by 3 bases and J by 3 bases, with 18 bases between the two germline ends. This chain's CDR3 is CASSIRGLGKDKNIQYF. Written as DNA, the CDR3 is TGTGCCAGTAGTATTAGGGGTCTGGGGAAGGACAAAAACATTCAGTACTTC.

This clone came up a few times. CDR3 in amino acids: CASSKDQGGGNTIYF. CDR3 coding DNA: TGTGCCAGCAGCAAAGACCAGGGCGGTGGAAACACCATATATTTT. The V call is TRBV21-1, the J call TRBJ1-3; the table assigns TRBD1, which was not confirmed against the DNA. TRBV21-1 is tagged as a pseudogene. The CDR3 length is 15 residues.

The CDR3 sequence: CASSLRQGAFEQYF. The CDR3 DNA is TGCGCCAGCAGCCTCAGACAGGGGGCCTTCGAGCAGTACTTC. The rearrangement uses TRBV4-1 and TRBJ2-7; 10 positions agree with TRBD1. Germline V gene lookup returns CDR1 MGHRA and CDR2 YSYEKL. The CDR3 loop spans 14 amino acids. The J segment lost 6 bases and the V segment lost 4 bases, leaving 6 bases of the junction unmatched.

This clone came up a few times. The chain employs TRBV5-1 and TRBJ2-1, with 7 positions matching TRBD2. The CDR3 consists of 15 residues. V was clipped by 5 bases and J by 2 bases; unmatched bases: 7. The germline V gene encodes CDR1 SGHRS and CDR2 YFSETQ. The chain's CDR3 is CASRLAAGTYNEQFF. The CDR3 DNA follows: TGCGCCAGCAGGCTAGCAGCGGGGACCTACAATGAGCAGTTCTTC.

The genes are TRBV7-6 and TRBJ2-7; the match to TRBD1 covers 7 bases. The germline CDR1 and CDR2 sequences are SGHVS and FNYEAQ. The CDR3 covers 15 residues. Trimming at V came to 2 bases and at J to 5 bases, leaving 9 bases not matched to a gene. In nucleotides, the CDR3 is TGTGCCAGCAGCTTAAGCCGGGACAGTTCCCACGAGCAGTACTTC. Translated, it gives CASSLSRDSSHEQYF. The whole variable domain, remainder taken from reference TRBV7-6 and TRBJ2-7, is GAGVSQSPRYKVTKRGQDVALRCDPISGHVSLYWYRQALGQGPEFLTYFNYEAQQDKSGLPNDRFSAERPEGSISTLTIQRTEQRDSAMYRCASSLSRDSSHEQYFGPGTRLTVT.

This clone occurred a few times. The rearrangement joins TRBV9 to TRBJ2-1; either TRBD1 or TRBD2 may fit D (5 bases each). The germline V gene encodes CDR1 SGDLS and CDR2 YYNGEE. The germline V and J ends were trimmed by 0 bases and 9 bases, with 19 bases remaining between them. This CDR3 contains 16 residues. The CDR3 protein is CASSVDPGPSASEQFF. The DNA for the CDR3 is TGTGCCAGCAGCGTAGACCCGGGGCCCAGTGCTAGTGAGCAGTTCTTC. Combining the CDR3 with reference TRBV9 and TRBJ2-1 gives the whole variable domain DSGVTQTPKHLITATGQRVTLRCSPRSGDLSVYWYQQSLDQGLQFLIQYYNGEERAKGNILERFSAQQFPDLHSELNLSSLELGDSALYFCASSVDPGPSASEQFFGPGTRLTVL.

This chain uses TRBV28 with TRBJ1-2; 7 positions agree with TRBD1. V trimming: 6 bases; J trimming: 4 bases; junction bases outside the gene matches: 5. Per the germline V gene, CDR1 is MDHEN and CDR2 is SYDVKM. This CDR3 spans 13 amino acids. Here the CDR3 reads CASSYRGPYGYTF. CDR3 DNA: TGTGCCAGCAGCTACAGGGGCCCCTATGGCTACACCTTC.

CDR3 in DNA: TGTGCCAGCAGCCCGACTAGCGGGCCATACAATGAGCAGTTCTTC. It codes for CASSPTSGPYNEQFF. The rearrangement joins TRBV9 to TRBJ2-1, with TRBD2 matching 10 bases. V dropped 4 bases and J dropped 4; count of bases not matched to a gene: 5. Germline CDR1 SGDLS, CDR2 YYNGEE. This CDR3 has 15 residues.

This chain links TRBV2 with TRBJ2-2; no reliable D call. Trimming stripped 8 bases from V and 2 bases from J, with 9 bases between. The CDR3 consists of 13 residues. Looked up from germline, CDR1 is SNHLY and CDR2 is FYNNEI. The chain's CDR3 is CASRRQNTGELFF. CDR3 nucleotides: TGTGCCAGCCGAAGACAAAACACCGGGGAGCTGTTTTTT.

CDR3 loop: CASSPRTYEQYF. CDR3 nucleotide sequence: TGTGCCAGCAGCCCCCGCACATACGAGCAGTACTTC. The chain recombines TRBV7-9 with TRBJ2-7, with D unresolved. Trimming stripped 5 bases from V and 4 bases from J, with 9 bases between. The CDR3 loop spans 12 amino acids. Germline V gives CDR1 SEHNR, CDR2 FQNEAQ (reference sequence).

This chain connects TRBV4-1 to TRBJ1-2; TRBD1 aligns across 8 bases. This CDR3 spans 16 amino acids. J gave up 3 bases and V 1 base, and 7 bases lay outside the gene matches. Germline assignment: CDR1 MGHRA and CDR2 YSYEKL. The CDR3 reads CASSQGGQGGYYGYTF. CDR3 coding DNA: TGCGCCAGCAGCCAAGGCGGACAGGGAGGTTACTATGGCTACACCTTC.

This clone is large (0.1 to 1%) within its sample. V gene TRBV27 combines with J gene TRBJ2-7; D tentatively fits TRBD1 or TRBD2 (5 bases each). Germline loops: CDR1 MNHEY, CDR2 SMNVEV (reference sequence). This CDR3 comprises 15 residues. V lost 6 bases to trimming and J lost 3 bases, with 18 bases between them. CDR3 coding DNA: TGTGCCAGCAGCCGTGCCGGGGCTAGCTACTACGAGCAGTACTTC. The encoded protein is CASSRAGASYYEQYF.

This sequence joins TRBV4-2 and TRBJ2-1, with TRBD1 matching 10 bases. The V segment lost 1 base and the J segment 8 bases; nucleotides outside the gene matches: 8. CDR1 is LGHNA and CDR2 is YNFKEQ in the germline V gene. The CDR3 spans 16 residues. CDR3 loop: CASSQGLMDRGDEQFF. CDR3 nucleotide sequence: TGTGCCAGCAGCCAAGGGCTAATGGACAGGGGGGATGAGCAGTTCTTC.

The V and J genes are TRBV5-1 and TRBJ2-1; perhaps TRBD1 as D (5 bases). The CDR3 covers 16 residues. CDR1 and CDR2 from the germline V gene are SGHRS and YFSETQ. V was pared by 4 bases and J by 3 bases, with 17 bases between. CDR3 sequence (DNA): TGCGCCAGCAGCGCCCAGCGTGAGACAGACTACAATGAGCAGTTCTTC. Its translation is CASSAQRETDYNEQFF.

The sample holds one count of this clone. The chain is built from TRBV7-8 and TRBJ2-7; 8 bases map to TRBD1. With 3 bases clipped from V and 2 bases from J, the junction kept 6 bases outside the gene matches. The CDR3 length is 15 residues. Germline assignment: CDR1 SGHVS and CDR2 FQNEAQ. CDR3 region: CASSFGRGRAYEQYF. The CDR3 DNA follows: TGTGCCAGCAGCTTCGGCAGGGGGCGAGCCTACGAGCAGTACTTC.

The genes are TRBV2 and TRBJ1-2; 9 bases fit TRBD1. Germline trimming cut 3 bases from V and 4 bases from J; bases unmatched to any gene: 15. CDR1 SNHLY and CDR2 FYNNEI come from the germline V gene. The CDR3 contains 18 residues. The CDR3 sequence: CASSESRGGQGTSYGYTF. CDR3 in DNA: TGTGCCAGCAGTGAGTCGAGGGGAGGACAGGGGACCTCCTATGGCTACACCTTC.